This T cell receptor beta chain was recorded in a study of cytomegalovirus exposure and HLA in healthy donors. CDR1 and CDR2 (germline): LNHDA, SQIVND (reference sequence). The CDR3 covers 13 residues. Trimming shortened V by 3 bases and J by 7 bases, and 10 bases separated the two germline ends. The PCR was carried out with 60 Vbeta primers and 13 Jbeta primers. This table comes from immunoSEQ multiplex PCR, and its TCRdb copy is limited to in-frame clones, with some not included. The sample includes about 130,000 clones, about four fifths of them seen just once. Nobody recorded the CMV serostatus of this donor. This clone occurred a few times.

Sequenced material: PBMCs. The chain is built from TRBV19 and TRBJ1-5; unclear D gene. The receptor comes from a man aged 30 to 39 in good health. CDR3 nucleotide sequence: TGTGCCAGTAGTATGCTCGTGGGCCAGCCCCAGCATTTT. Its protein product is CASSMLVGQPQHF. Filled out from reference TRBV19 and TRBJ1-5, the complete variable domain reads DGGITQSPKYLFRKEGQNVTLSCEQNLNHDAMYWYRQDPGQGLRLIYYSQIVNDFQKGDIAEGYSVSREKKESFPLTVTSAQKNPTAFYLCASSMLVGQPQHFGDGTRLSIL.